Described below is a single T cell receptor (beta chain) sequence and its context. Its cognate antigen is unknown. Target depth was 1 in 200,000 to 1 in 1 million T cells, about 10x per clonotype. Sequencing used immunoSEQ multiplex PCR; TCRdb keeps in-frame clones, though not all of them. The sample includes 130,000 or so clones, 80% to 90% of them seen just once. This sample is drawn from a study of cytotoxic CD8 clonotypes in ibrutinib-treated CLL. Germline V lookup: CDR1 SGHNT, CDR2 YYREEE (reference sequence). Losses at the gene ends were 0 bases for V and 5 bases for J; bases not matched to a gene: 7. The CDR3 is 16 residues long. Notes on the study in general: Elevated clonality accompanied ibrutinib response, with a return toward baseline values at progression. On treatment, the uncommon public clonotypes contracted or remained stable.

Cryopreserved PBMCs supplied roughly 2 micrograms of genomic DNA for TCR beta libraries. The chain carries TRBV5-4 and TRBJ1-2; 10 nucleotides match TRBD1. Sequencing used PBMCs, obtained after 24 months of ibrutinib treatment. This sequence was found in a human donor with chronic lymphocytic leukemia. CDR3 residues: CASSLVGQGISYGYTF. The DNA for the CDR3 is TGTGCCAGCAGCTTGGTGGGACAGGGGATCAGTTATGGCTACACCTTC.